Listed below are T cell receptor beta chains from one sample, sequenced in a study of PD-L1 blockade in urothelial cancer. TCRdb keeps only in-frame clones here, not all; method: immunoSEQ multiplex PCR. The sample holds more than 60,000 clones; around nine tenths are singletons and the top ten take over 9%. This material consisted of PBMCs, taken around atezolizumab (anti-PD-L1) treatment. The receptors derive from a man in his sixties with urothelial cancer. The CDR3 runs from the conserved cysteine through the conserved F or W. A D gene is named only where the DNA matches it firmly. The size entry is marked missing in some rows and otherwise reads once, few, many or a size class.

clone_size: NA
d_call: TRBD2
j_call: TRBJ2-1
v_call: TRBV28
cdr3_aa: CASIGLAGYNEQFF
cdr3_nt: TGTGCCAGCATCGGACTAGCGGGATACAATGAGCAGTTCTTC

clone_size: few
d_call: NA
j_call: TRBJ1-2
v_call: TRBV6-5
cdr3_aa: CASRLGAVSNYGYTF
cdr3_nt: TGTGCCAGCAGGTTGGGAGCAGTCTCAAACTATGGCTACACCTTC